Below, 9 T cell receptor beta chains from the same sample are listed, as sequenced in a study of OX40 agonist ivuxolimab in advanced cancers. Produced via immunoSEQ multiplex PCR; TCRdb's table is partial and in-frame only. The sample records about 90,000 clones, 85% to 90% being singletons. This sample comprised CD4+ or CD8+ T cells sorted from blood, obtained in a trial of the OX40 agonist ivuxolimab. Receptor source: an adult with an advanced solid tumor such as melanoma, head and neck, liver or kidney cancer.

The chain recombines TRBV27 with TRBJ2-5; 11 bases map to TRBD2. Unmatched junction bases numbered 8, after V lost 3 bases and J lost 5 bases. Germline CDR1 and CDR2: MNHEY and SMNVEV (reference sequence). This CDR3 is 16 amino acids long. CDR3 loop: CASSFLAGGPGETQYF. CDR3 DNA sequence: TGTGCCAGCAGTTTCTTAGCGGGAGGGCCCGGGGAGACCCAGTACTTC.

The V gene is TRBV10-1, the J gene TRBJ2-1, with D possibly called TRBD1 or TRBD2 (7 bases each). The V and J ends lost 11 bases and 4 bases respectively, with 21 bases between them. The CDR3 extends over 15 amino acids. Germline V lookup: CDR1 WNHNN, CDR2 SYGVQD (reference sequence). This CDR3 reads CAGWEGDRSYNEQFF. CDR3 nucleotides: TGCGCCGGCTGGGAGGGGGACAGATCGTACAATGAGCAGTTCTTC.

The CDR3 bases are TGTGCCAGCAGCCGTGACAGGGCCGAATACAATGAGCAGTTCTTC. As protein: CASSRDRAEYNEQFF. The rearrangement links TRBV7-9 to TRBJ2-1; the match to TRBD1 covers 7 bases. With V trimmed by 5 bases and J by 4 bases, 8 bases remained unmatched. This CDR3 contains 15 residues. The V gene's germline CDR1 is SEHNR and CDR2 FQNEAQ (reference sequence).

This chain links TRBV4-1 with TRBJ1-5, with no clear D. This CDR3 has 14 residues. The germline gives CDR1 MGHRA, CDR2 YSYEKL. Trimming left V 0 bases short and J 4 bases short, with 7 bases between. The CDR3 DNA reads as TGCGCCAGCAGCCAAGACGCCCTTAATCAGCCCCAGCATTTT. Translation gives CASSQDALNQPQHF.

This chain connects TRBV18 to TRBJ2-7; TRBD2 matches 8 bases. This CDR3 region has 13 residues. The junction had 1 base not matched to a gene; V was cut back by 3 bases and J by 3 bases. Per germline, CDR1 KGHSH and CDR2 LQKENI. CDR3 residues: CASSPGGGYEQYF. The CDR3 DNA is TGTGCCAGCTCACCCGGGGGGGGCTACGAGCAGTACTTC.

CDR3: CASIGWGSSGLETQYF. CDR3 DNA sequence: TGTGCCAGCATAGGTTGGGGTAGTTCGGGACTAGAGACCCAGTACTTC. The gene calls are TRBV7-6 and TRBJ2-5; D may be TRBD2 (6 bases). CDR1 and CDR2 from the germline V gene are SGHVS and FNYEAQ. The V end lost 7 bases, the J end lost 4 bases, and 22 bases lay between the germline ends. The CDR3 totals 16 residues.

J is TRBJ2-3 and V is TRBV28; no reliable D call. Per the germline V gene, CDR1 is MDHEN and CDR2 is SYDVKM. The CDR3 covers 15 residues. The germline V and J ends were trimmed by 5 bases and 2 bases, with 14 bases remaining between them. Here the CDR3 reads CASSPYSQTTDTQYF. The CDR3 bases are TGTGCCAGCAGTCCTTATTCGCAGACCACAGATACGCAGTATTTT.

This clone appeared a single time. The chain combines TRBV4-1 with TRBJ2-7; TRBD1 matches at 9 bases. The CDR3 has 15 residues. With V trimmed by 6 bases and J by 2 bases, 8 bases remained unmatched. Germline loops: CDR1 MGHRA, CDR2 YSYEKL. In DNA form, the CDR3 reads TGCGCCAGCAGTCTACGGAGGGACAGGGCCTACGAGCAGTACTTC. Translation: CASSLRRDRAYEQYF.

This clone was recorded only once. This rearrangement joins TRBV19 to TRBJ2-3; the D gene could be TRBD1 or TRBD2 (5 bases each). CDR3 size: 14 residues. Germline V gene lookup returns CDR1 LNHDA and CDR2 SQIVND (reference sequence). V lost 3 bases and J lost 0, with 7 bases in between. Here the CDR3 DNA reads TGTGCCAGTAGTATTGGGGGAAGCACAGATACGCAGTATTTT. It is translated as CASSIGGSTDTQYF.